This T cell receptor (beta chain) was captured in a study of T cell repertoires in cytomegalovirus infection. Study context: Public TCR beta signature analysis indicated the presence of both CMV infection and matching HLA type.

Germline-derived CDR1 and CDR2 are SGHTA and FQGNSA. V lost 0 bases to trimming and J lost 10 bases, with 16 bases between them. The CDR3 is 14 residues long. TCRdb passed the reads through MiXCR, listing each CDR3 protein once. The table lists about 340,000 distinct CDR3 sequences, roughly 28% of them singletons. This clonotype has at least ten counts. Its specificity is not known. The clonotype originates from a human donor in good health (CMV status not recorded). Some clones in this sample may be carry-over from other donors' samples. This sample comprised cultured PBMCs, obtained from culture after CMV antigen stimulation. The V and J genes are TRBV7-2 and TRBJ2-7; D unresolved. The CDR3 loop is CASSLAAIGQRQYF. CDR3 DNA: TGTGCCAGCAGCTTAGCTGCGATAGGGCAACGTCAGTACTTC.